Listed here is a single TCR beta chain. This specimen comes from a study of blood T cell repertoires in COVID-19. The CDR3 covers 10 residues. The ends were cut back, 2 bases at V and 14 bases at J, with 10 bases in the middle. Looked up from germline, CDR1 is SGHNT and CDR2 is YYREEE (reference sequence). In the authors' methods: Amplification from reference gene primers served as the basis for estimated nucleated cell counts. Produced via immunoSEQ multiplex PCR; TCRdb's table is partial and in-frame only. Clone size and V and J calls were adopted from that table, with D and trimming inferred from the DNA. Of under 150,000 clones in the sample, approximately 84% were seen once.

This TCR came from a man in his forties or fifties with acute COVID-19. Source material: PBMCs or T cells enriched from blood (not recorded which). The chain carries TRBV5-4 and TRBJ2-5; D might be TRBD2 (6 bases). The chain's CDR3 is CASSLAGEYF. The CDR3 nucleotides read TGTGCCAGCAGCTTAGCGGGCGAATACTTC.